This entry features one TCR beta chain sequence. Its cognate antigen is unknown. This specimen comes from a study of T cells in Graves' hyperthyroidism and ophthalmopathy. Overall study results and limits: Most thyroid clonotypes expanded above 0.001 were also detected in blood.

V lost 0 bases and J lost 4; bases outside the gene matches: 14. Per germline, CDR1 DFQATT and CDR2 SNEGSKA (reference sequence). This CDR3 has 18 residues. TCR beta CDR3 sequences were amplified from RNA transcripts. TCR CDR3 underwent first-round RT-PCR with the HTBI primer set. TCRdb called the multiplex PCR reads again in MiXCR, with one record for every CDR3 protein. Of about 500,000 distinct CDR3 sequences detected, 15% to 20% appear once; the ten largest clones hold around 18%. The chain uses TRBV20-1 and TRBJ1-1; 10 bases are a match to TRBD1. The sample comprised blood. The TCR sequence derives from a woman between 18 and 29 years old with Graves' hyperthyroidism. The CDR3 bases are TGCAGTGCTAGAGATTGGCGCGGGACAGGGGCCAGGTTCACTGAAGCTTTCTTT. Translation gives CSARDWRGTGARFTEAFF.